These T cell receptor beta chains were read from a single sample in a study of cytomegalovirus exposure and HLA in healthy donors. The repertoire was sequenced with immunoSEQ multiplex PCR; TCRdb's copy has only in-frame clones and lacks some. The table shows 150,000 to 170,000 clones, with roughly 74% occurring only once. Sequencing was performed on PBMCs. These receptors were taken from a man aged 18 to 29 in good health and CMV-seronegative. CDR3s include the opening cysteine and the closing phenylalanine or tryptophan. D genes are given only for firm matches. Clone size is given for some rows only: seen once, a few or many times, or a class if the clone is expanded.

J,D,size,V,CDR3,DNA
TRBJ2-1,-,-,TRBV5-1,CASSLATRNEQFF,TGCGCCAGCAGCTTGGCGACAAGGAATGAGCAGTTCTTC
TRBJ1-1,-,few,TRBV4-1,CASSQAGVGNTEAFF,TGCGCCAGCAGCCAAGCAGGGGTGGGGAACACTGAAGCTTTCTTT
TRBJ2-4,-,-,TRBV6-4,CASSAGVSGIQYF,TGTGCCAGCAGTGCGGGGGTCTCGGGCATTCAGTACTTC
TRBJ1-2,-,-,TRBV28,CASSSQGPYGYTF,TGTGCCAGCAGTTCTCAGGGTCCGTATGGCTACACCTTC
TRBJ1-5,TRBD1,-,TRBV28,CATKPGQLNQPQHF,TGTGCCACTAAGCCGGGACAGCTAAATCAGCCCCAGCATTTT
TRBJ1-5,-,-,TRBV7-8,CASSLEGMARQPQHF,TGTGCCAGCAGCTTGGAGGGCATGGCTCGTCAGCCCCAGCATTTT
TRBJ2-6,-,-,TRBV6-5,CAGSYSSGSGANVLTF,TGTGCCGGCAGTTACTCGAGTGGCTCTGGGGCCAACGTCCTGACTTTC
TRBJ2-3,TRBD2,-,TRBV19,CASSKSDLAGGRDTQYF,TGTGCCAGTAGTAAGTCGGATCTAGCGGGGGGGCGAGATACGCAGTATTTT
TRBJ2-7,-,-,TRBV27,CASSYNFWAGRSEQYF,TGTGCCAGCAGTTATAATTTTTGGGCAGGGCGGAGCGAGCAGTACTTC
TRBJ2-5,TRBD1,many,TRBV6-1,CASSPWDSQETQYF,TGTGCCAGCAGTCCATGGGACAGCCAAGAGACCCAGTACTTC
TRBJ1-1,-,few,TRBV21-1,CASSGRDRGTEAFF,TGTGCCAGCAGCGGACGGGACAGGGGCACTGAAGCTTTCTTT
TRBJ1-2,-,-,TRBV5-8,CASSSSSGSYNYGYTF,TGTGCCAGCAGCTCATCCAGCGGTTCCTATAACTATGGCTACACCTTC
TRBJ1-2,TRBD1,-,TRBV14,CASSQFAGGTYGYTF,TGTGCCAGCAGCCAATTTGCAGGGGGGACCTATGGCTACACCTTC
TRBJ1-6,-,-,TRBV7-2,CASSLNRDNSPLHF,TGTGCCAGCAGCTTAAACAGGGATAATTCACCCCTCCACTTT
TRBJ2-7,TRBD1,-,TRBV6-5,CASSYFRTGWNYEQYF,TGTGCCAGCAGTTACTTCCGGACAGGGTGGAACTACGAGCAGTACTTC
TRBJ2-5,TRBD1,few,TRBV25-1,CASMNPRGQETQYF,TGTGCCAGCATGAACCCCAGGGGGCAAGAGACCCAGTACTTC
TRBJ2-7,TRBD2,-,TRBV7-9,CASSSAGTSDSYEQYF,TGTGCCAGCAGCTCAGCCGGGACTAGCGACTCCTACGAGCAGTACTTC
TRBJ2-5,TRBD2,-,TRBV9,CASSPGVAGGPGETQYF,TGTGCCAGCAGCCCCGGGGTAGCGGGGGGCCCGGGAGAGACCCAGTACTTC
TRBJ2-1,-,-,TRBV2,CASTSGGANEQFF,TGTGCCAGCACGTCAGGAGGGGCGAATGAGCAGTTCTTC
TRBJ1-1,-,-,TRBV6-5,CASSSGGINTEAFF,TGTGCCAGCAGTTCCGGCGGGATTAACACTGAAGCTTTCTTT
TRBJ1-1,-,-,TRBV7-9,CASSLARARNTEAFF,TGTGCCAGCAGCCTGGCGCGGGCACGGAACACTGAAGCTTTCTTT
TRBJ2-7,TRBD2,-,TRBV27,CASSLYTSGGFGHEQYF,TGTGCCAGCAGTTTATATACTAGCGGGGGTTTTGGCCACGAGCAGTACTTC
TRBJ1-3,TRBD1,-,TRBV4-3,CASSQGGPGQGTGAGGNTIYF,TGCGCCAGCAGCCAAGGAGGACCGGGACAGGGAACCGGGGCTGGTGGAAACACCATATATTTT
TRBJ2-3,-,-,TRBV5-1,CASSLRSGLVGTDTQYF,TGCGCCAGCAGCTTGAGGTCTGGTCTAGTTGGCACAGATACGCAGTATTTT
TRBJ1-2,TRBD1,-,TRBV19,CASSSYFGTGPYGYTF,TGTGCCAGTAGTTCCTACTTTGGGACAGGGCCCTATGGCTACACCTTC
TRBJ1-3,-,-,TRBV25-1,CASSSQGTSIYF,TGTGCCAGCAGTTCCCAGGGTACCTCCATATATTTT
TRBJ2-7,-,-,TRBV7-2,CASSLRVSSYEQYF,TGTGCCAGCAGCTTACGGGTTAGCTCCTACGAGCAGTACTTC
TRBJ2-6,TRBD1,-,TRBV30,CAWSGASGQGLSGANVLTF,TGTGCCTGGTCTGGAGCATCGGGACAGGGACTCTCTGGGGCCAACGTCCTGACTTTC
TRBJ2-5,TRBD2,few,TRBV18,CASSPASGGIQETQYF,TGTGCCAGCTCACCAGCTAGCGGGGGAATACAAGAGACCCAGTACTTC
TRBJ1-3,TRBD1,-,TRBV7-2,CASSLAGTAGNTIYF,TGTGCCAGCAGCTTAGCGGGGACAGCTGGAAACACCATATATTTT
TRBJ1-5,-,few,TRBV5-8,CASSLVQGSNQPQHF,TGTGCCAGCAGCTTGGTTCAGGGTAGCAATCAGCCCCAGCATTTT
TRBJ2-5,TRBD2,-,TRBV5-1,CASSLGTRNLETQYF,TGCGCCAGCAGCTTGGGGACTAGGAATCTGGAGACCCAGTACTTC
TRBJ1-2,-,-,TRBV15,CATGLGGVVSYGYTF,TGTGCCACCGGACTTGGGGGGGTTGTTAGCTATGGCTACACCTTC
TRBJ1-4,TRBD1,-,TRBV27,CASSFLGTGNEKLFF,TGTGCCAGCAGTTTTTTAGGGACAGGGAATGAAAAACTGTTTTTT
TRBJ2-2,-,-,TRBV4-1,CASSQGFSYRVGRPGELFF,TGCGCCAGCAGCCAAGGATTTTCTTATCGCGTGGGGAGGCCCGGGGAGCTGTTTTTT
TRBJ2-1,TRBD2,-,TRBV7-2,CASSSRTSGGRSYNEQFF,TGTGCCAGCAGCTCTCGGACTAGCGGGGGGCGCTCCTACAATGAGCAGTTCTTC
TRBJ2-5,TRBD2,once,TRBV11-2,CASSLVSGGPAQYF,TGTGCCAGCAGCTTAGTAAGCGGGGGGCCGGCCCAGTACTTC
TRBJ2-1,TRBD2,-,TRBV9,CASSQTGGGGPINEQFF,TGTGCCAGCAGCCAGACGGGGGGCGGGGGGCCGATAAATGAGCAGTTCTTC
TRBJ1-3,TRBD1,-,TRBV5-4,CASSLGQGAYLSGNTIYF,TGTGCCAGCAGCTTGGGGCAGGGGGCCTACCTCTCTGGAAACACCATATATTTT
TRBJ1-5,TRBD1,once,TRBV2,CASSGTGGSNQPQHF,TGTGCCAGCAGTGGAACAGGGGGGAGCAATCAGCCCCAGCATTTT
TRBJ2-7,TRBD2,once,TRBV5-5,CASSGGVINEQYF,TGTGCCAGTAGCGGGGGGGTTATCAACGAGCAGTACTTC